This T cell receptor beta chain came from a study of early T cells in non-severe SARS-CoV-2 infection. About the research overall: The input, bulk RNA from unsorted whole blood, was sequenced, and chains were unpaired.

Tagging with unique molecular identifiers was applied to individual cDNA molecules. TCRdb analysed the 5' RACE reads with MiXCR anew, one entry per CDR3 protein. Of 75,000 to 80,000 distinct CDR3 sequences listed, about 14% were seen once; the top ten hold roughly 12%. Germline assignment: CDR1 SGHAT and CDR2 FQNNGV. This CDR3 has 12 residues. This clonotype was seen a few times. Sequence at one end of the junction differs from germline and may be a read error. The sequence derives from an adult who was a healthcare worker with PCR-confirmed SARS-CoV-2 infection or an uninfected control (not recorded which). Sequences were obtained from whole blood. This chain links TRBV11-2 with TRBJ2-5; maybe TRBD2 (6 bases). CDR3 sequence: CASSVGPGLGSF. CDR3 coding DNA: TGTGCCAGCAGCGTCGGACCGGGACTCGGATCTTTC.